This T cell receptor (beta chain) was captured in a study of T cell changes during pregnancy in multiple sclerosis. In germline, CDR1 is SGDLS, CDR2 YYNGEE. The CDR3 runs to 17 residues. V shed 0 bases and J shed 1 base, with 16 bases lying between them. Produced via immunoSEQ multiplex PCR; TCRdb's table is partial and in-frame only. The profile shows fewer than 85,000 clones, around 93% of them singletons. The chain carries TRBV9 and TRBJ2-5, with D possibly TRBD2 on 5 matching bases. The source material was peripheral blood, sampled in the second trimester of pregnancy. The receptor's source is a female donor with multiple sclerosis, enrolled in a pregnancy study. The CDR3 DNA sequence: TGTGCCAGCAGCGTAGCTACGGGGTCAAGGACCCAAGAGACCCAGTACTTC. Protein sequence: CASSVATGSRTQETQYF.